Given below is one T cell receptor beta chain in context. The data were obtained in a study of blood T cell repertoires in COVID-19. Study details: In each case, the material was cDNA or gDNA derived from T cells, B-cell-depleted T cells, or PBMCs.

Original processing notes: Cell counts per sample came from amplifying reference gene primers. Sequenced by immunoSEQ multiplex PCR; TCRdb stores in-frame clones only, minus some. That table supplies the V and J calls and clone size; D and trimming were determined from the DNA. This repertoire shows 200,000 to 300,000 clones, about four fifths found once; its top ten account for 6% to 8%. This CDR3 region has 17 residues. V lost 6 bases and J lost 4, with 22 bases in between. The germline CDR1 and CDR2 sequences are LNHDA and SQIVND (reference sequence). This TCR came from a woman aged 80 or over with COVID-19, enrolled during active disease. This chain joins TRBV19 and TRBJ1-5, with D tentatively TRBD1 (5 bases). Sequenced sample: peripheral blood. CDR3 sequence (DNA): TGTGCCAGTAGCCCACGTGTGGGTCAGGGAGGGAATCAGCCCCAGCATTTT. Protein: CASSPRVGQGGNQPQHF. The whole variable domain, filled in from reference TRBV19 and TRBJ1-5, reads DGGITQSPKYLFRKEGQNVTLSCEQNLNHDAMYWYRQDPGQGLRLIYYSQIVNDFQKGDIAEGYSVSREKKESFPLTVTSAQKNPTAFYLCASSPRVGQGGNQPQHFGDGTRLSIL.